The 18 T cell receptor beta chains below come from one sample, sequenced in a study of cytomegalovirus exposure and HLA in healthy donors. The PCR ran on 60 Vbeta and 13 Jbeta primers. Data came from immunoSEQ multiplex PCR; TCRdb stores just in-frame clones and leaves some out. The sample features 65,000 to 95,000 clones, with approximately 4.6% in its top ten. The sample was PBMCs. These receptors were obtained from a man aged 25-40 years in good health and CMV-seronegative.

For the CDR3, the DNA is TGTGCCAGCCTTGGGGGGGTCCTCCCCCAGAATTCACCCCTCCACTTT. As protein: CASLGGVLPQNSPLHF. V is TRBV28 and J is TRBJ1-6; D perhaps matches TRBD1 (5 bases). The CDR3 has 16 residues. V was trimmed by 8 bases and J by 7 bases, leaving 21 bases between them. Germline lookup yields CDR1 MDHEN and CDR2 SYDVKM.

The chain links TRBV11-2 to TRBJ2-3; tentative D call: TRBD2 (5 bases). Germline CDR1 reads SGHAT; CDR2 reads FQNNGV. Trimming cost V 5 bases and J 0 bases, with 12 bases left between them. There are 15 residues in the CDR3. In nucleotides, the CDR3 is TGTGCCAGCAGCGGAAGCGGAGCGAGCACAGATACGCAGTATTTT. It is translated as CASSGSGASTDTQYF.

The chain recombines TRBV7-9 with TRBJ1-1, with D tentatively TRBD1 (6 bases). The CDR3 has 15 amino acids. V was clipped by 2 bases and J by 4 bases, with 14 bases between them. Germline V gene lookup returns CDR1 SEHNR and CDR2 FQNEAQ (reference sequence). The CDR3 region has the DNA TGTGCCAGCAGCTTAAGGGGGGGGCTAAGCACTGAAGCTTTCTTT. Translation gives CASSLRGGLSTEAFF.

The V and J genes are TRBV2 and TRBJ2-3; TRBD2 might be the D (6 bases). The CDR3 is 16 residues long. Germline values: CDR1 SNHLY, CDR2 FYNNEI. V gave up 5 bases and J gave up 0 bases, with 15 bases separating them. The CDR3 sequence: CASSPRGRTSTDTQYF. CDR3 coding DNA: TGTGCCAGCAGTCCCCGAGGGAGGACTAGCACAGATACGCAGTATTTT.

V and J are TRBV15 and TRBJ1-1; D call uncertain. V lost 7 bases, J lost 1 base, and 7 bases lay in between. The CDR3 has 12 amino acids. CDR1 is LNHNV, CDR2 YYDKDF, per germline (reference sequence). The CDR3 DNA sequence: TGTGCCACCAACTCCCGGAACACTGAAGCTTTCTTT. The encoded protein is CATNSRNTEAFF. Supplemented by reference TRBV15 and TRBJ1-1, the full variable domain reads DAMVIQNPRYQVTQFGKPVTLSCSQTLNHNVMYWYQQKSSQAPKLLFHYYDKDFNNEADTPDNFQSRRPNTSFCFLDIRSPGLGDTAMYLCATNSRNTEAFFGQGTRLTVV.

The chain is built from TRBV29-1 and TRBJ2-7; unclear D gene. Trimming left V 4 bases short and J 1 base short, with 11 bases between. Germline V gene lookup returns CDR1 SQVTM and CDR2 ANQGSEA. The CDR3 loop spans 13 amino acids. CDR3 nucleotide sequence: TGCAGCGTTGCCCAGGTCCTATCCTACGAGCAGTACTTC. Amino acid sequence: CSVAQVLSYEQYF.

The chain couples TRBV7-9 to TRBJ2-3; 8 bases are shared with TRBD2. V lost 5 bases to trimming and J lost 2 bases; unmatched junction nucleotides: 9. CDR1 SEHNR and CDR2 FQNEAQ come from the germline V gene (reference sequence). The CDR3 contains 16 residues. CDR3 DNA sequence: TGTGCCAGCAGCCAAAGCGGGGGCCATACCACAGATACGCAGTATTTT. As protein: CASSQSGGHTTDTQYF.

V and J are TRBV6-5 and TRBJ1-5, with 8 bases matching TRBD1. Germline assignment: CDR1 MNHEY and CDR2 SVGAGI. The ends lost 2 bases at V and 5 bases at J; junction bases unmatched: 5. The CDR3 sequence is 15 residues long. The CDR3 here is CASSYGTGRDQPQHF. The CDR3 region has the DNA TGTGCCAGCAGTTACGGGACAGGCCGGGATCAGCCCCAGCATTTT.

V gene TRBV29-1 combines with J gene TRBJ2-7; TRBD1 matches at 7 bases. Germline V gene sequence: CDR1 SQVTM, CDR2 ANQGSEA. The V and J ends lost 4 bases and 5 bases, in that order; junction bases with no gene match: 11. There are 14 residues in the CDR3. CDR3 nucleotides: TGCAGCGTTGGAAGACCGGACAGGTACCACGAGCAGTACTTC. This codes for CSVGRPDRYHEQYF.

The J gene is TRBJ1-1, the V gene TRBV6-5; a possible D gene is TRBD1 (6 bases). The CDR3 spans 14 residues. The germline V gene encodes CDR1 MNHEY and CDR2 SVGAGI. V was cut by 6 bases and J by 0 bases, with 11 bases left in between. The CDR3 nucleotides read TGTGCCAGCAGATTTGGACAGATGAACACTGAAGCTTTCTTT. This translates into CASRFGQMNTEAFF.

The chain employs TRBV7-2 and TRBJ2-7; the D is unclear. V dropped 5 bases and J dropped 6 bases, with 14 bases sitting between them. The V gene's germline CDR1 is SGHTA and CDR2 FQGNSA. The CDR3 runs 13 residues. The CDR3: CASSVGYGAEQYF. The CDR3 coding sequence is TGTGCCAGCAGCGTCGGTTACGGTGCCGAGCAGTACTTC.

J is TRBJ1-4 and V is TRBV7-9, with 11 bases aligning to TRBD1. J was trimmed by 6 bases and V by 5 bases; bases with no gene match: 11. This CDR3 spans 17 amino acids. Germline CDR1 and CDR2: SEHNR and FQNEAQ (reference sequence). The CDR3 DNA reads as TGTGCCAGCAGCCGTTCTTCCGCGGGACAGGGGGATGAAAAACTGTTTTTT. Protein sequence: CASSRSSAGQGDEKLFF.

This chain links TRBV5-4 with TRBJ1-5; D is unresolved. CDR3 length: 12 residues. Trimming took 6 bases from V and 7 from J, leaving 11 bases between them. Per the germline V gene, CDR1 is SGHNT and CDR2 is YYREEE (reference sequence). CDR3 nucleotide sequence: TGTGCCAGCACAAATACGAGACAGCCCCAGCATTTT. It encodes CASTNTRQPQHF.

The chain's CDR3 is CASSIIRGGYNEQFF. As DNA, the CDR3 is TGTGCCAGTAGTATTATTCGCGGGGGGTACAATGAGCAGTTCTTC. J is TRBJ2-1 and V is TRBV19, with 8 bases that match TRBD2. Germline V gene lookup returns CDR1 LNHDA and CDR2 SQIVND (reference sequence). V shed 3 bases and J 4 bases; nucleotides not matched to a gene: 5. CDR3 length equals 15 residues.

A remark on this clone: The sample contains more than one DNA sequence encoding this CDR3. The chain's CDR3 is CASSLKGGNYGYTF. The DNA of the CDR3 is TGTGCCAGCAGTTTAAAGGGAGGAAACTATGGCTACACCTTC. This chain uses TRBV27 with TRBJ1-2; D is unresolved. The germline CDR1 and CDR2 sequences are MNHEY and SMNVEV (reference sequence). This CDR3 region has 14 residues. Trimming removed 2 bases from V and 2 bases from J, with 9 bases in between.

CDR3 sequence (DNA): TGTGCCAGCAGTGAAGTTGACAGGGGGCGGCATGGCTACACCTTC. It specifies CASSEVDRGRHGYTF. This rearrangement joins TRBV6-1 to TRBJ1-2; 10 bases are a match to TRBD1. CDR3 length: 15 amino acids. V lost 1 base and J lost 6; bases outside the gene matches: 5. In germline, CDR1 is MNHNS, CDR2 SASEGT.

The V gene is TRBV5-1, the J gene TRBJ2-5; TRBD2 matches at 15 bases. This CDR3 has 18 amino acids. Germline V CDR1 and CDR2: SGHRS, YFSETQ. V shed 3 bases and J 1 base; nucleotides not matched to a gene: 7. The CDR3 region is CASSSGTSGGYSQETQYF. DNA for the CDR3: TGCGCCAGCAGCTCAGGGACTAGCGGGGGGTATAGCCAAGAGACCCAGTACTTC.

This chain joins TRBV4-3 and TRBJ2-1; perhaps TRBD2 as D (6 bases). This CDR3 region has 14 residues. With 0 bases removed from V and 8 bases from J, the gap between germline ends came to 11 bases. The germline CDR1 and CDR2 sequences are LGHNA and YSLEER. This CDR3 reads CASSQETGVDEQFF. Written as DNA, the CDR3 is TGCGCCAGCAGCCAAGAGACGGGGGTTGATGAGCAGTTCTTC.